This T cell receptor (beta chain) was sequenced for a study of shared clonotypes between healthy human individuals. Whole-study findings and limits: Shared clonotypes across all four donors exceeded non-shared ones in generation probability. When naive CD4 clonotypes were compared across several donors, around 5% were shared. Depth of sequencing was expected to influence donor clonotype sharing.

The test was conducted at deep level. The protocol was immunoSEQ multiplex PCR, while the TCRdb copy is restricted to in-frame clones and leaves out a portion. The sample has about 1,900,000 clones, 85% to 95% seen once. Worth noting for this clone: Antigen: not known.

The naive CD8 population came from CD45RO-negative cells selected for CCR7, without terminally differentiated effector memory CD45RA+ cells. Sequencing was performed on naive CD8+ T cells sorted from blood. This sequence originates from a man aged 18-30 years in good health.

The CDR3 spells CASSSDGQAYEQYF. The CDR3, as DNA: TGTGCCAGCAGCTCGGATGGACAGGCCTACGAGCAGTACTTC. The chain recombines TRBV7-9 with TRBJ2-7; 7 bases are a match to TRBD1. The V and J ends lost 4 bases and 2 bases, in that order; junction bases with no gene match: 5. The V gene's germline CDR1 is SEHNR and CDR2 FQNEAQ (reference sequence). This CDR3 spans 14 amino acids.